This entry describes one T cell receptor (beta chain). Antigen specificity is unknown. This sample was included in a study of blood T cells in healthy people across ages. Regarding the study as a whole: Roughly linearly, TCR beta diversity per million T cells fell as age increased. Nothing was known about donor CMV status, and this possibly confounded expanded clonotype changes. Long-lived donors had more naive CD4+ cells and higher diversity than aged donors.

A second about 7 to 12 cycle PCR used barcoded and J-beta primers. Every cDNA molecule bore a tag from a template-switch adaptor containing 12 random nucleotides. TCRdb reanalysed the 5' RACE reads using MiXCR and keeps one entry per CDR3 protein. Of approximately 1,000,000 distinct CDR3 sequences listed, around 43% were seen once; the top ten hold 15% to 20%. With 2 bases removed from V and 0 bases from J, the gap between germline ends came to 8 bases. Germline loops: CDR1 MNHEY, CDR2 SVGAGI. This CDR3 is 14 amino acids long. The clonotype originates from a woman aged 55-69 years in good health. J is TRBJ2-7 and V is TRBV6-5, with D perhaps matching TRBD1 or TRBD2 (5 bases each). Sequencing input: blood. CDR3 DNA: TGTGCCAGCAGTTACGATGGGGGCTCCTACGAGCAGTACTTC. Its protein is CASSYDGGSYEQYF.